The 22 T cell receptor beta chains below were found in one sample sequenced in a study of T cells expressing NK-cell markers. Using the 5' RACE reads, TCRdb records one entry per CDR3 protein without DNA. The table lists hundreds of thousands of distinct CDR3 sequences. Material: blood T cells: a sorted CD56 or NKG2C T cell subset, CD4+ or CD8+ T cells, or bulk PBMC T cells (not recorded which). The source is a woman between 18 and 70 years old in good health.

V usage is TRBV7-9 and J usage is TRBJ2-5; TCRdb's D call of TRBD1 is untestable without DNA. CDR3 length equals 14 residues. Per the germline V gene, CDR1 is SEHNR and CDR2 is FQNEAQ (reference sequence). The CDR3 spells CASSIRGGQETQYF.

V is TRBV10-3 and J is TRBJ2-1. Germline CDR1 is ENHRY and CDR2 is SYGVKD. This CDR3 has 16 amino acids. This CDR3 reads CAISDRRQSSYHEQFF.

V gene TRBV12-3 or TRBV12-4 combines with J gene TRBJ2-7. This CDR3 is built from 14 residues. CDR3 residues: CASSLERGAYEQYF.

The chain couples TRBV29-1 to TRBJ1-1; TCRdb outputs TRBD1, but without DNA this stays unchecked. The CDR3 sequence is 13 residues long. Germline V lookup: CDR1 SQVTM, CDR2 ANQGSEA. CDR3: CSAKTGWSTEAFF.

V gene TRBV5-1 combines with J gene TRBJ2-3. Germline lookup yields CDR1 SGHRS and CDR2 YFSETQ. The CDR3 consists of 12 residues. The CDR3 loop is CASSEPTDTQYF. The complete variable domain, with remaining parts taken from reference TRBV5-1 and TRBJ2-3, reads KAGVTQTPRYLIKTRGQQVTLSCSPISGHRSVSWYQQTPGQGLQFLFEYFSETQRNKGNFPGRFSGRQFSNSRSEMNVSTLELGDSALYLCASSEPTDTQYFGPGTRLTVL.

The chain uses TRBV5-6 and TRBJ1-1; the D call of TRBD1 rests on TCRdb alone, since no DNA is present to check it. The length of the CDR3 is 17 residues. Germline CDR1 reads SGHDT; CDR2 reads YYEEEE. The CDR3 loop reads CASSPTGRPAFSYEAFF.

CDR3 protein: CASSPPIAGEETQYF. The V gene is TRBV5-1, the J gene TRBJ2-5; the TRBD2 assignment by TCRdb is unverifiable without DNA. From germline, CDR1 is SGHRS and CDR2 YFSETQ. The CDR3 contains 15 residues.

The chain links TRBV7-8 to TRBJ2-1; there is no DNA to check the TCRdb D call of TRBD2. CDR3 length: 15 amino acids. Germline loops: CDR1 SGHVS, CDR2 FQNEAQ. The CDR3 is CASSPEAGTSDEQFF.

The V call is TRBV4-3, the J call TRBJ2-5; the TCRdb D gene call, TRBD2, has no DNA to confirm it. Germline CDR1 reads LGHNA; CDR2 reads YSLEER. The CDR3 spans 15 residues. The CDR3 spells CASSQDGAGAETQYF.

This chain uses TRBV28 with TRBJ1-2; TCRdb returns TRBD1, unconfirmable since there is no DNA. The germline CDR1 and CDR2 sequences are MDHEN and SYDVKM. The CDR3 consists of 16 residues. CDR3 protein: CVSSLWDGQGLYGYTF.

This CDR3 reads CASSLVAGVKTQYF. The V call is TRBV27, the J call TRBJ2-5; TCRdb's assignment of TRBD2 cannot be checked, as there is no DNA. This CDR3 is built from 14 residues. Germline V gene sequence: CDR1 MNHEY, CDR2 SMNVEV (reference sequence).

This chain uses TRBV5-1 with TRBJ1-1; TCRdb picks TRBD1, but there is no DNA to check that call. Germline V gene lookup returns CDR1 SGHRS and CDR2 YFSETQ. CDR3 length equals 13 residues. This CDR3 reads CTSSLKGGTEAFF.

This chain joins TRBV11-1 and TRBJ2-1; with no DNA, the TCRdb D assignment of TRBD2 cannot be verified. This CDR3 has 13 amino acids. CDR1 is SGHAT and CDR2 is FQDESV in the germline V gene (reference sequence). CDR3 in amino acids: CASSLGREGRQFF.

The chain employs TRBV7-8 and TRBJ1-2; TCRdb's assignment of TRBD1 cannot be checked, as there is no DNA. CDR1 SGHVS and CDR2 FQNEAQ come from the germline V gene. The CDR3 covers 16 residues. This CDR3 reads CASSPPRTGLVGGYTF.

This chain links TRBV4-1 with TRBJ2-6; TCRdb gives TRBD1 as the D gene, but with no DNA this cannot be confirmed. The CDR3 has 16 amino acids. The germline CDR1 and CDR2 sequences are MGHRA and YSYEKL. CDR3 protein: CASSQRPPRGANVLTF.

The V call is TRBV3-1, the J call TRBJ2-2; TCRdb's assignment of TRBD2 cannot be checked, as there is no DNA. The CDR3 loop spans 18 amino acids. Germline V lookup: CDR1 LGHDT, CDR2 YNNKEL (reference sequence). The CDR3 loop reads CASSQRSRIAVGTGELFF.

This chain joins TRBV20-1 and TRBJ2-1. Germline CDR1 DFQATT, CDR2 SNEGSKA (reference sequence). The CDR3 length is 14 residues. The CDR3 here is CSARAGLSYNEQFF.

This chain connects TRBV11-2 to TRBJ2-4; TCRdb's assignment of TRBD2 cannot be checked, as there is no DNA. Germline V gene sequence: CDR1 SGHAT, CDR2 FQNNGV. The CDR3 length is 18 residues. The chain's CDR3 is CASSLGASGVGGKNIQYF.

The chain has TRBV15 and TRBJ1-2. From germline, CDR1 is LNHNV and CDR2 YYDKDF (reference sequence). The CDR3 is 16 amino acids. CDR3 loop: CATSSAAGTWSGGYTF.

The chain joins TRBV7-2 to TRBJ2-3. Germline V CDR1 and CDR2: SGHTA, FQGNSA. The CDR3 has 12 amino acids. CDR3 residues: CASSFIVDTQYF. Full variable domain (outside the CDR3, taken from reference TRBV7-2 and TRBJ2-3): GAGVSQSPSNKVTEKGKDVELRCDPISGHTALYWYRQSLGQGLEFLIYFQGNSAPDKSGLPSDRFSAERTGGSVSTLTIQRTQQEDSAVYLCASSFIVDTQYFGPGTRLTVL.

The chain joins TRBV18 to TRBJ2-5; the TCRdb D gene call, TRBD2, has no DNA to confirm it. The germline V gene has CDR1 KGHSH and CDR2 LQKENI. The CDR3 runs 16 residues. The CDR3 is CASSPQLAGGQETQYF.

The rearrangement joins TRBV28 to TRBJ1-5; with no DNA, the TCRdb D assignment of TRBD1 cannot be verified. Germline values: CDR1 MDHEN, CDR2 SYDVKM. This CDR3 is 15 amino acids long. The CDR3 protein is CASSLGPHSNQPQHF. Full variable domain (missing parts from reference TRBV28 and TRBJ1-5): DVKVTQSSRYLVKRTGEKVFLECVQDMDHENMFWYRQDPGLGLRLIYFSYDVKMKEKGDIPEGYSVSREKKERFSLILESASTNQTSMYLCASSLGPHSNQPQHFGDGTRLSIL.